The TCR beta chain described here comes from a study of blood T cell repertoires in COVID-19. CDR1 and CDR2 (germline): MDHEN, SYDVKM. The J segment lost 5 bases and the V segment lost 5 bases, leaving 15 bases of the junction unmatched. The CDR3 sequence is 18 residues long. Cohort assignment relied on participant-reported clinical history. Under the authors' procedure: Counts of nucleated cells, estimated from reference gene primer amplification, were obtained. The repertoire was sequenced with immunoSEQ multiplex PCR; TCRdb's copy has only in-frame clones and lacks some. V and J calls and clone size come straight from that table; D and trimming were deduced from the DNA. This sample has some 260,000 clones; 87% occur once, and the top ten carry about 6%.

This receptor was taken from a woman in her 30s with acute COVID-19. The chain has TRBV28 and TRBJ2-5, with 12 bases that match TRBD2. The source material was PBMCs or T cells enriched from blood (not recorded which). The CDR3 DNA is TGTGCCAGCAGTCCGACTAGCGGGAGAGGCGCAATGGTCGAGACCCAGTACTTC. Its translation is CASSPTSGRGAMVETQYF.